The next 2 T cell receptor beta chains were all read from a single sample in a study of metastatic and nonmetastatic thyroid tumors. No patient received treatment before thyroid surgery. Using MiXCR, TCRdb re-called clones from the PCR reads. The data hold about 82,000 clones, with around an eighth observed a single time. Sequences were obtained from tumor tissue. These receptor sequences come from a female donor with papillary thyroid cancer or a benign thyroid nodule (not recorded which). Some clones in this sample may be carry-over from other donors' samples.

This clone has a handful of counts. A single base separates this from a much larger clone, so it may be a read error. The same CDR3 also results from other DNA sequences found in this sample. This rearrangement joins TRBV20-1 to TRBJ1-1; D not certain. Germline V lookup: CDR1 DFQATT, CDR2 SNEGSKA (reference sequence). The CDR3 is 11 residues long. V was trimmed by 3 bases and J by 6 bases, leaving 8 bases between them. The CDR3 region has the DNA TGCAGTGCTAGGGATAGTCCTGAAGCTTTCTTT. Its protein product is CSARDSPEAFF.

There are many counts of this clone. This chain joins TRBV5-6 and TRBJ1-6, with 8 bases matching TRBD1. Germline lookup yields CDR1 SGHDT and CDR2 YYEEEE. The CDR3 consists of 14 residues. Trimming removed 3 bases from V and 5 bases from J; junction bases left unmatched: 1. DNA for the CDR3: TGTGCCAGCAGCTGGACAGGGAATAATTCACCCCTCCACTTT. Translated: CASSWTGNNSPLHF.